What follows are 9 T cell receptor beta chains derived from one specimen sequenced in a study of beta chain features in type 1 diabetes. The whole isolated RNA underwent reverse transcription, so sequencing captured expressed TCRB transcripts. Repertoires were generated with immunoSEQ multiplex PCR, while TCRdb's copy carries only in-frame clones and drops some. Of about 710,000 clones listed, roughly 13% are singletons. Their recognized antigens are unknown. Study-wide results and caveats: The study found moderately but significantly shorter TCRB CDR3s in all four CD4+ subsets of Type 1 diabetes patients.

Sequenced input: naive CD4+ T cells from blood. The receptor set was obtained from a man aged 18 to 30 with type 1 diabetes.

The gene calls are TRBV30 and TRBJ2-7; D gene uncertain. V dropped 4 bases and J dropped 4 bases, with 8 bases sitting between them. The CDR3 consists of 11 residues. The germline CDR1 and CDR2 sequences are GTSNPN and SVGIG (reference sequence). CDR3 bases: TGTGCCTGGATAGTGGGTTACGAGCAGTACTTC. It translates to CAWIVGYEQYF.

The chain recombines TRBV11-2 with TRBJ2-7; D uncertain. The CDR3 has 13 residues. The germline V gene encodes CDR1 SGHAT and CDR2 FQNNGV. V lost 1 base and J lost 6, with 10 bases in between. The CDR3 loop reads CASSLGGLSEQYF. In DNA form, the CDR3 reads TGTGCCAGCAGCTTAGGGGGATTGTCCGAGCAGTACTTC. Full variable domain (remainder filled in from reference TRBV11-2 and TRBJ2-7): EAGVAQSPRYKIIEKRQSVAFWCNPISGHATLYWYQQILGQGPKLLIQFQNNGVVDDSQLPKDRFSAERLKGVDSTLKIQPAKLEDSAVYLCASSLGGLSEQYFGPGTRLTVT.

This clone showed up just a few times. The J gene is TRBJ2-3, the V gene TRBV27; D possibly uses TRBD1 or TRBD2 (5 bases each). This CDR3 is built from 13 residues. V lost 9 bases, J lost 2 bases, and 12 bases lay in between. The germline CDR1 and CDR2 sequences are MNHEY and SMNVEV (reference sequence). The CDR3 DNA follows: TGTGCCAGTCGGGCAGGGACCACAGATACGCAGTATTTT. Encoded protein: CASRAGTTDTQYF.

Remarks on this clone: Other nucleotide sequences in the sample specify the same CDR3. The chain carries TRBV6-1 and TRBJ1-5; D is unresolved. The germline V gene has CDR1 MNHNS and CDR2 SASEGT. The CDR3 covers 11 residues. Trimming removed 1 base at V and 5 bases at J, with 0 bases between. CDR3 sequence: CASSEDQPQHF. The CDR3 DNA reads TGTGCCAGCAGTGAAGATCAGCCCCAGCATTTT.

This clone was seen a handful of times. The rearrangement uses TRBV9 and TRBJ2-1; 8 bases map to TRBD2. Germline-derived CDR1 and CDR2 are SGDLS and YYNGEE. With 1 base clipped from V and 4 bases from J, the junction kept 4 bases outside the gene matches. This CDR3 has 15 residues. The CDR3 sequence: CASSVRAGEYNEQFF. CDR3 nucleotide sequence: TGTGCCAGCAGCGTACGAGCGGGAGAGTACAATGAGCAGTTCTTC.

In this sample, this clone turned up a few times. The chain recombines TRBV5-1 with TRBJ2-1, with D possibly matching TRBD1 (6 bases). This CDR3 is 17 amino acids long. V shed 0 bases and J shed 0 bases, with 13 bases lying between them. Germline V gives CDR1 SGHRS, CDR2 YFSETQ. Here the CDR3 reads CASSLAPTGSSYNEQFF. CDR3 nucleotide sequence: TGCGCCAGCAGCTTGGCTCCCACAGGGAGCTCCTACAATGAGCAGTTCTTC.

The V call is TRBV10-2, the J call TRBJ2-7, with TRBD1 as a possible D gene (6 bases). The CDR3 consists of 17 residues. CDR1 WSHSY and CDR2 SAAADI come from the germline V gene. Trimming left V 0 bases short and J 3 bases short, with 18 bases between. CDR3 nucleotide sequence: TGCGCCAGCAGTGAGTCCCGCAGGGGAACCGTTCGCTACGAGCAGTACTTC. This sequence encodes CASSESRRGTVRYEQYF.

The CDR3 is CASSVAVAVNTGELFF. DNA for the CDR3: TGTGCCAGCAGCGTAGCGGTAGCGGTGAACACCGGGGAGCTGTTTTTT. This chain joins TRBV9 and TRBJ2-2, with a possible D match to TRBD2 (6 bases). V was shortened by 0 bases and J by 1 base, with 10 bases between the two germline ends. CDR1 SGDLS and CDR2 YYNGEE come from the germline V gene. The CDR3 is made up of 16 amino acids.

This clone came up once. The rearrangement uses TRBV5-4 and TRBJ2-5; the D gene is possibly TRBD1 (6 bases). The germline V and J ends were trimmed by 4 bases and 5 bases, with 12 bases remaining between them. The V gene's germline CDR1 is SGHNT and CDR2 YYREEE (reference sequence). This CDR3 comprises 13 residues. CDR3 coding DNA: TGTGCCAGCAGCGGTGTCAGGGGCGAGACCCAGTACTTC. Protein sequence: CASSGVRGETQYF.